The T cell receptor beta chain described here comes from a study of regulatory T cells in long-lasting Graves disease. The study's findings and limits: Persistent Graves' patients had lower TCR diversity than newly diagnosed ones. New patients shared more than 950 public clonotypes, and persistent patients shared more, with a few thousand.

Arm-PCR of CDR3 regions and iRepertoire HTBI primers were the basis on which TCR beta libraries were built. How the authors handled the data: Overall, samples carried 60 to 65 TRBV and 15 or so TRBJ segments. In TCRdb, the multiplex PCR reads were re-called with MiXCR into one record per CDR3 protein. These V and J calls are TCRdb output, not the study's own analysis. The table records 400,000 to 500,000 distinct CDR3 sequences, around a fifth of them present only once. Details on this clonotype: Its antigen remains unidentified.

Time point denoted: persistent/refractory GD, antithyroid drugs over 5 years with positive TRAb. With RNA extracted from PBMCs as input, the TCR library was made. Source: peripheral blood mononuclear cells (PBMCs), taken when the disease was refractory, from a patient treated with antithyroid drugs. This TCR was sampled from a female donor with Graves disease.

The CDR3 DNA reads TGTGCCAGCGGGGGGGATAACAATGAGCAGTTCTTC. Protein product: CASGGDNNEQFF. V and J are TRBV28 and TRBJ2-1; 7 bases map to TRBD2. Germline V gene sequence: CDR1 MDHEN, CDR2 SYDVKM. V lost 8 bases, J lost 5 bases, and 3 bases stayed unmatched. This CDR3 spans 12 amino acids.